This entry is about one TCR beta chain. What it binds is unknown. This CDR3 region has 13 residues. CDR1 GTSNPN and CDR2 SVGIG come from the germline V gene (reference sequence). Trimming removed 3 bases at V and 1 base at J, with 9 bases between. Sequencing was performed with immunoSEQ multiplex PCR; in TCRdb, only in-frame clones are kept and a portion is missing. The sample carries 150,000 to 200,000 clones, 80% to 85% recorded once. This sample was included in a study of cytomegalovirus exposure and HLA in healthy donors. Study outcomes and limitations: It was approximately 170 TCR beta chains that were listed as cytomegalovirus-associated. The dataset shows that most TCR sequences were rare, while some public TCRs occurred in many donors.

The donors were members of the approximately 130-subject validation cohort (separate from the roughly 660-subject first cohort). The sequence came from a man aged 30 to 39 in good health and CMV-seropositive. Input material: PBMCs. The rearrangement joins TRBV30 to TRBJ1-1, with TRBD1 as a possible D gene (5 bases). CDR3 residues: CAWSRTPNTEAFF. In nucleotides, the CDR3 is TGTGCCTGGAGCCGGACACCGAACACTGAAGCTTTCTTT.